The text below deals with one T cell receptor (beta chain). Its antigen is undetermined. This specimen comes from a study of shared clonotypes between healthy human individuals. For the study at large: Plates per donor: three CD4 naive, three CD4 memory, two CD8 naive, one CD8 memory.

An assay was performed, and its level was deep. In the original workflow: ImmunoSEQ only sent back junction sequences with no quality scores, so filtering was done differently. Here immunoSEQ multiplex PCR was the method, and the copy in TCRdb shows in-frame clones only, minus some. V and J calls and clone size are given by that table; D and trimming were obtained from the DNA. The table has approximately 740,000 clones, under 80% seen once. Study results and caveats: Generation of non-shared clonotypes was less probable than generation of clonotypes shared by all four donors.

The CDR3 spans 15 residues. Per the germline V gene, CDR1 is MNHEY and CDR2 is SMNVEV (reference sequence). V lost 1 base and J lost 5, with 14 bases in between. This chain links TRBV27 with TRBJ1-2, with a possible D match to TRBD1 (5 bases). Sequencing used memory CD4+ T cells sorted from blood. The subset here: CD45RA-negative fraction. This clonotype originated in a woman younger than 45 in good health. CDR3 region: CASSLLGDGSYGYTF. The CDR3 nucleotides read TGTGCCAGCAGTTTATTGGGGGACGGAAGTTATGGCTACACCTTC.